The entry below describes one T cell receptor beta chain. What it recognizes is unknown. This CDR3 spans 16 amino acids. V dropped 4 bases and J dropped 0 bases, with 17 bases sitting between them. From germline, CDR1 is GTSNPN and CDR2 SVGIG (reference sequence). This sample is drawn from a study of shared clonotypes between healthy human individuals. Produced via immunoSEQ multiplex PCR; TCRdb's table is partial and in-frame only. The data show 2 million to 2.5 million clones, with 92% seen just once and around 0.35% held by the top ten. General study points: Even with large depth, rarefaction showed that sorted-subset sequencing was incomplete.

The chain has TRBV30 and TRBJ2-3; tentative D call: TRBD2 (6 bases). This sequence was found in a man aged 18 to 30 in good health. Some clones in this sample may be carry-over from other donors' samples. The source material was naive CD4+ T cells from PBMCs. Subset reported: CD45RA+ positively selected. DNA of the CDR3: TGTGCCTGGACTGGAGGGGCTAGTATCAGCACAGATACGCAGTATTTT. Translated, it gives CAWTGGASISTDTQYF.